The rows below give T cell receptor beta chains drawn from one sample of a study of CD8 T cells in ankylosing spondylitis. From the 5' RACE reads, TCRdb called clonotypes with MiXCR, one entry per CDR3 protein. The table lists 75,000 to 95,000 distinct CDR3 sequences, approximately 9.6% of them singletons. Sequencing was carried out using blood, either unsorted or a sorted T cell fraction (not recorded which). The receptors were gathered from a male donor with ankylosing spondylitis. Both conserved end residues are part of each CDR3. A D gene is named only where the DNA matches it firmly. Some rows have no size entry. The others give once, few or many, or a class for an expanded clone.

d_call	j_call	clone_size	v_call	cdr3_aa	cdr3_nt
TRBD2	TRBJ2-7	-	TRBV3-1	CACTKDFPGLVTSEQYF	TGTGCCTGCACCAAAGATTTTCCGGGACTAGTAACCTCCGAGCAGTACTTC
-	TRBJ2-2	many	TRBV24-1	CATSDVNTGELFF	TGTGCCACCAGTGACGTTAACACCGGGGAGCTGTTTTTT
-	TRBJ1-6	many	TRBV14	CASSQEASAAVGSNSPLHF	TGTGCCAGCAGCCAAGAGGCGTCGGCAGCAGTGGGTAGTAATTCACCCCTCCACTTT
-	TRBJ2-3	-	TRBV5-1	CASSLARVGEVADTQYF	TGCGCCAGCAGCTTGGCTAGGGTGGGAGAGGTTGCAGATACGCAGTATTTT
-	TRBJ2-3	-	TRBV6-5	CASSYNVPGQSTDTQYF	TGTGCCAGCAGTTACAACGTGCCGGGACAAAGCACAGATACGCAGTATTTT
-	TRBJ2-1	many	TRBV5-1	CASSLRHANEQFF	TGCGCCAGCAGCTTACGGCACGCCAATGAGCAGTTCTTC
-	TRBJ2-2	-	TRBV15	CATSRGTMQGLSTGELFF	TGTGCCACCAGCAGAGGGACAATGCAGGGGCTGAGCACCGGGGAGCTGTTTTTT
TRBD2	TRBJ2-5	-	TRBV5-1	CASSLPAGVEETQYF	TGCGCCAGCAGCTTGCCAGCGGGAGTAGAAGAGACCCAGTACTTC
-	TRBJ2-5	many	TRBV27	CASSVGSGGWQETQYF	TGTGCCAGCAGCGTAGGGTCCGGAGGGTGGCAAGAGACCCAGTACTTC
-	TRBJ2-1	-	TRBV7-9	CASTPYPNEQFF	TGTGCCAGCACCCCGTACCCGAATGAGCAGTTCTTC
TRBD2	TRBJ2-3	-	TRBV7-6	CASSLIAGGSTDTQYF	TGTGCCAGCAGCTTAATAGCGGGAGGTAGCACAGATACGCAGTATTTT
-	TRBJ2-1	-	TRBV19	CASSIMAPSAARLNEQFF	TGTGCCAGTAGTATAATGGCTCCCTCGGCGGCGAGACTCAATGAGCAGTTCTTC
TRBD1	TRBJ1-6	few	TRBV6-2/TRBV6-3	CASSYGTGFNSPLHF	TGTGCCAGCAGTTACGGGACAGGCTTCAATTCACCCCTCCACTTT
-	TRBJ2-1	many	TRBV12-3/TRBV12-4	CASSLSAGLYYNEQFF	TGTGCCAGCAGTTTATCGGCGGGGCTCTACTACAATGAGCAGTTCTTC
-	TRBJ1-2	-	TRBV7-9	CASSLGRMAWTF	TGTGCCAGCAGCTTGGGTAGAATGGCGTGGACCTTC
TRBD2	TRBJ2-1	-	TRBV30	CAWSIAGVLYNEQFF	TGTGCCTGGAGTATAGCGGGAGTGCTCTACAATGAGCAGTTCTTC
-	TRBJ1-1	few	TRBV13	CASSLMQIAFF	TGTGCCAGCAGCTTAATGCAAATAGCTTTCTTT
-	TRBJ2-7	-	TRBV9	CASSVGRSSYEQYF	TGTGCCAGCAGCGTAGGTAGGAGCTCCTACGAGCAGTACTTC
-	TRBJ1-3	-	TRBV20-1	CSARDGTISGNTIYF	TGCAGTGCTAGAGACGGGACTATCTCTGGAAACACCATATATTTT
TRBD1	TRBJ2-7	many	TRBV7-9	CASSSGGQSSYEQYF	TGTGCCAGCAGCTCTGGGGGACAGAGCTCCTACGAGCAGTACTTC
TRBD1	TRBJ1-2	few	TRBV29-1	CSVEDLPPGQGARYGYTF	TGCAGCGTTGAAGATCTCCCACCGGGACAGGGGGCGAGATATGGCTACACCTTC
-	TRBJ2-5	many	TRBV3-1	CASSQVSWDLLETQYF	TGTGCCAGCAGCCAAGTTTCTTGGGACCTCCTTGAGACCCAGTACTTC
-	TRBJ2-7	many	TRBV5-1	CASSLIGTYEQYF	TGCGCCAGCAGCTTGATCGGGACCTACGAGCAGTACTTC
-	TRBJ2-1	-	TRBV9	CASSVGRGTYNEQFF	TGTGCCAGCAGCGTAGGAAGGGGTACCTACAATGAGCAGTTCTTC
TRBD1	TRBJ1-5	-	TRBV15	CATSRGTGDSQPQHF	TGTGCCACCAGCCGCGGGACAGGGGATTCCCAGCCCCAGCATTTT
-	TRBJ1-6	many	TRBV6-1	CASEGIGSPLHF	TGTGCCAGCGAGGGGATTGGTTCACCCCTCCACTTT
TRBD2	TRBJ2-3	many	TRBV12-3/TRBV12-4	CASSSPTSGNYTDTQYF	TGTGCCAGCAGTTCACCGACTAGCGGCAACTACACAGATACGCAGTATTTT
-	TRBJ2-5	few	TRBV25-1	CASSERGGKETQYF	TGTGCCAGCAGTGAAAGAGGGGGGAAAGAGACCCAGTACTTC
-	TRBJ2-1	few	TRBV5-6	CASSLGLGSYNEQFF	TGTGCCAGCAGCTTGGGGCTCGGCTCCTACAATGAGCAGTTCTTC
TRBD1	TRBJ2-7	many	TRBV7-9	CASSYRQGYEQYF	TGTGCCAGCAGCTATAGACAGGGGTACGAGCAGTACTTC
-	TRBJ1-2	many	TRBV12-3/TRBV12-4	CASSFGLEGRGPTF	TGTGCCAGCAGTTTTGGATTAGAGGGCCGGGGGCCCACCTTC
-	TRBJ1-5	-	TRBV20-1	CSARQGRSNQPQHF	TGCAGTGCTAGACAGGGTAGGAGCAATCAGCCCCAGCATTTT